The clone carrying this T cell receptor (beta chain) came up a few times. 60 Vbeta and 13 Jbeta primers were used in PCR. The table came from immunoSEQ multiplex PCR; TCRdb's copy has only in-frame clones and leaves some out. The sample carries 140,000 or so clones, around 75% recorded once. The V gene lost 5 bases and the J gene lost 0 bases, with 11 bases spanning the gap. CDR1 MDHEN and CDR2 SYDVKM come from the germline V gene. The CDR3 has 15 residues. This sample was included in a study of cytomegalovirus exposure and HLA in healthy donors. The genes are TRBV28 and TRBJ1-3; possibly TRBD1 for D (5 bases). The sequence derives from a female donor in good health and CMV-seronegative. The sequenced sample consisted of PBMCs. CDR3 amino acids: CASSRGTSSGNTIYF. The CDR3 DNA reads TGTGCCAGCAGTCGCGGGACCAGCTCTGGAAACACCATATATTTT.